These 26 T cell receptor beta chains share one sample of origin, sequenced in a study of blood T cell repertoires in COVID-19. Sequencing was performed with immunoSEQ multiplex PCR; in TCRdb, only in-frame clones are kept and a portion is missing. The sample consists of about 240,000 clones, 70% to 90% of them appearing once. The sample comprised peripheral blood. These receptors all come from a woman in her twenties or thirties with acute or convalescent COVID-19.

The chain combines TRBV9 with TRBJ1-5; a weak D match, TRBD1 (5 bases). The CDR3 totals 14 residues. Germline CDR1 SGDLS, CDR2 YYNGEE. V lost 2 bases, J lost 7 bases, and 13 bases lay in between. The CDR3 is CASSVDSTLQPQHF. In DNA, the CDR3 is TGTGCCAGCAGCGTTGACAGCACTTTGCAGCCCCAGCATTTT.

V usage is TRBV9 and J usage is TRBJ2-3; 11 bases are a match to TRBD1. The V gene end was trimmed by 5 bases and the J gene end by 6 bases; junction bases not matched to a gene: 5. CDR1 and CDR2 from the germline V gene are SGDLS and YYNGEE. This CDR3 contains 14 residues. The CDR3 loop reads CASSFGQGADTQYF. CDR3 coding DNA: TGTGCCAGCAGTTTTGGACAGGGGGCGGATACGCAGTATTTT.

As regards this clone: Its ends do not fully match the called genes, so a read error is possible. The V gene is TRBV5-6, the J gene TRBJ1-4, with 9 positions matching TRBD1. This CDR3 is built from 11 residues. CDR1 SGHDT and CDR2 YYEEEE come from the germline V gene. CDR3 nucleotides: TGTGCCAGCAGCTTGGGGGACAGGGTTATTTTT. This codes for CASSLGDRVIF.

The rearrangement uses TRBV27 and TRBJ2-6, with D possibly matching TRBD1 (5 bases). The CDR3 consists of 16 residues. The germline V gene encodes CDR1 MNHEY and CDR2 SMNVEV (reference sequence). V was cut by 4 bases and J by 0 bases, with 10 bases left in between. CDR3 coding DNA: TGTGCCAGCAGTTACTACAGGTTCTCTGGGGCCAACGTCCTGACTTTC. Encoded protein: CASSYYRFSGANVLTF.

The chain uses TRBV4-3 and TRBJ2-5; 9 positions match TRBD1. Per the germline V gene, CDR1 is LGHNA and CDR2 is YSLEER. The CDR3 runs to 16 residues. V shed 3 bases and J 2 bases; nucleotides not matched to a gene: 7. DNA for the CDR3: TGCGCCAGCAGCCAGGAGACGACAGGGGGTCAAGAGACCCAGTACTTC. Protein product: CASSQETTGGQETQYF.

This chain links TRBV18 with TRBJ1-4, with D maybe TRBD1 (5 bases). Looked up from germline, CDR1 is KGHSH and CDR2 is LQKENI. Trimming removed 1 base from V and 6 bases from J, with 15 bases in between. The CDR3 contains 16 residues. The CDR3: CASSPQGRQGYEKLFF. CDR3 coding DNA: TGTGCCAGCTCACCACAAGGTCGGCAGGGATATGAAAAACTGTTTTTT.

V gene TRBV20-1 combines with J gene TRBJ2-3; TRBD2 agrees at 12 bases. Germline CDR1 and CDR2: DFQATT and SNEGSKA (reference sequence). Trimming at V came to 3 bases and at J to 3 bases, leaving 4 bases not matched to a gene. This CDR3 has 15 residues. Here the CDR3 reads CSASVLAGGTDTQYF. The CDR3 nucleotides read TGCAGTGCTAGTGTACTAGCGGGAGGAACAGATACGCAGTATTTT.

This clone was recorded only once. J is TRBJ2-1 and V is TRBV14; the match to TRBD2 covers 11 bases. CDR1 SGHDN and CDR2 FVKESK come from the germline V gene. Unmatched junction bases numbered 6, after V lost 4 bases and J lost 4 bases. The length of the CDR3 is 16 residues. The CDR3 region has the DNA TGTGCCAGCAGCCTGATAGCGGGAGGGCTGTACAATGAGCAGTTCTTC. Residues: CASSLIAGGLYNEQFF. Combining the CDR3 with reference TRBV14 and TRBJ2-1 gives the whole variable domain EAGVTQFPSHSVIEKGQTVTLRCDPISGHDNLYWYRRVMGKEIKFLLHFVKESKQDESGMPNNRFLAERTGGTYSTLKVQPAELEDSGVYFCASSLIAGGLYNEQFFGPGTRLTVL.

The chain links TRBV4-3 to TRBJ2-7; 11 bases are shared with TRBD1. The CDR3 spans 16 residues. Germline assignment: CDR1 LGHNA and CDR2 YSLEER. Trimming cost V 0 bases and J 6 bases; bases outside gene matches: 7. CDR3 sequence: CASSQDLGQGAGEQYF. CDR3 nucleotide sequence: TGCGCCAGCAGCCAAGATCTAGGACAGGGGGCGGGCGAGCAGTACTTC.

The chain links TRBV5-1 to TRBJ2-3; possible D gene TRBD2, 6 bases. The CDR3 contains 15 residues. Germline loops: CDR1 SGHRS, CDR2 YFSETQ. V was shortened by 1 base and J by 3 bases, with 12 bases between the two germline ends. The DNA of the CDR3 is TGCGCCAGCAGCTTGCTCGGGGGTCTGACAGATACGCAGTATTTT. Translating it yields CASSLLGGLTDTQYF.

V usage is TRBV5-8 and J usage is TRBJ2-3, with D perhaps matching TRBD1 (6 bases). Trimming left V 2 bases short and J 2 bases short, with 15 bases between. Germline V gene sequence: CDR1 SGHTS, CDR2 YDEGEE. The CDR3 is 16 amino acids. The CDR3: CASSLIQGWDTDTQYF. CDR3 DNA: TGTGCCAGCAGCTTAATACAGGGATGGGACACAGATACGCAGTATTTT.

The chain couples TRBV7-3 to TRBJ2-7; 7 nucleotides line up with TRBD2. V gave up 5 bases and J gave up 6 bases; unmatched junction bases: 7. The CDR3 runs 13 residues. Germline CDR1 SGHTA, CDR2 FQGTGA. This CDR3 reads CASSRERTSEQYF. CDR3 sequence (DNA): TGTGCCAGCAGCAGAGAAAGGACTAGCGAGCAGTACTTC.

The gene calls are TRBV4-3 and TRBJ2-2; a possible D gene is TRBD1 (6 bases). The CDR3 contains 17 residues. V was cut by 1 base and J by 7 bases, with 19 bases left in between. CDR1 LGHNA and CDR2 YSLEER come from the germline V gene. The CDR3 sequence is CASSQAPIDQGNGELFF. CDR3 bases: TGCGCCAGCAGCCAAGCACCCATTGACCAGGGGAACGGGGAGCTGTTTTTT.

This CDR3 is CASSARDRGRGEQFF. The CDR3 DNA reads as TGTGCCAGCAGTGCCCGGGACAGGGGTCGGGGTGAGCAGTTCTTC. The V call is TRBV25-1, the J call TRBJ2-1; 10 bases align to TRBD1. J was trimmed by 9 bases and V by 4 bases; bases with no gene match: 9. The CDR3 extends over 15 amino acids. The germline CDR1 and CDR2 sequences are MGHDK and SYGVNS.

The gene calls are TRBV3-1 (or the pseudogene TRBV3-2) and TRBJ1-4, with 7 positions matching TRBD1. Unmatched junction bases numbered 7, after V lost 1 base and J lost 5 bases. This CDR3 contains 16 residues. Germline V lookup: CDR1 LGHDT, CDR2 YNNKEL (reference sequence). The CDR3 DNA reads as TGTGCCAGCAGCCAAGGTGTCCGGGACAGAAATGAAAAACTGTTTTTT. Protein: CASSQGVRDRNEKLFF.

This chain joins TRBV9 and TRBJ2-2; 8 bases are shared with TRBD2. The CDR3 covers 18 residues. After removal of 0 bases from V and 2 bases from J, the junction contained 9 bases not matched to a gene. The germline gives CDR1 SGDLS, CDR2 YYNGEE. CDR3 protein: CASSVAPSGWGNTGELFF. Here the CDR3 DNA reads TGTGCCAGCAGCGTAGCCCCTAGCGGGTGGGGAAACACCGGGGAGCTGTTTTTT.

The genes are TRBV6-2 or TRBV6-3 and TRBJ2-3; 7 bases fit TRBD1. V lost 5 bases to trimming and J lost 5 bases; unmatched junction nucleotides: 10. Germline loops: CDR1 MNHEY, CDR2 SVGEGT. CDR3 length equals 15 residues. The CDR3: CASSAGTAGRDTQYF. The CDR3 DNA is TGTGCCAGCAGTGCCGGGACAGCCGGCAGAGATACGCAGTATTTT.

This clone appeared a few times. Other DNA sequences from this sample encode an identical CDR3 as well. This chain joins TRBV6-5 and TRBJ2-7, with D possibly being TRBD1 (5 bases). The CDR3 contains 14 residues. The germline V and J ends were trimmed by 1 base and 3 bases, with 10 bases remaining between them. Germline assignment: CDR1 MNHEY and CDR2 SVGAGI. In DNA, the CDR3 is TGTGCCAGCAGTTACTATCGTCAGGGCTACGAGCAGTACTTC. It codes for CASSYYRQGYEQYF.

This chain links TRBV9 with TRBJ2-7; 8 bases agree with TRBD1. The germline gives CDR1 SGDLS, CDR2 YYNGEE. Losses at the gene ends were 0 bases for V and 7 bases for J; bases not matched to a gene: 12. The CDR3 contains 16 residues. CDR3 loop: CASSVDPGQVGREQYF. CDR3 in DNA: TGTGCCAGCAGCGTAGATCCGGGACAGGTTGGAAGGGAGCAGTACTTC.

V gene TRBV11-3 combines with J gene TRBJ2-1; 9 bases agree with TRBD1. The trim removed 5 bases at V and 0 bases at J, leaving 8 bases unmatched. The CDR3 covers 17 residues. The germline V gene encodes CDR1 SGHNT and CDR2 YENEEA. The CDR3 here is CASSTFNRGLSYNEQFF. The CDR3 DNA follows: TGTGCCAGCAGCACGTTCAACAGGGGGCTCTCCTACAATGAGCAGTTCTTC. Full variable domain (rest looked up from reference TRBV11-3 and TRBJ2-1): EAGVVQSPRYKIIEKKQPVAFWCNPISGHNTLYWYLQNLGQGPELLIRYENEEAVDDSQLPKDRFSAERLKGVDSTLKIQPAELGDSAVYLCASSTFNRGLSYNEQFFGPGTRLTVL.

The rearrangement uses TRBV2 and TRBJ1-1; D might be TRBD1 (6 bases). Trimming pared 4 bases from V and 4 bases from J, leaving 10 bases between. Germline CDR1 is SNHLY and CDR2 is FYNNEI. The CDR3 covers 13 residues. The CDR3 loop is CASSAGVVTEAFF. CDR3 DNA: TGTGCCAGCAGTGCAGGGGTGGTCACTGAAGCTTTCTTT.

The rearrangement joins TRBV6-5 to TRBJ2-1; tentatively, D is TRBD2 (5 bases). Per germline, CDR1 MNHEY and CDR2 SVGAGI. Trimming removed 6 bases from V and 0 bases from J, with 12 bases in between. This CDR3 is 15 amino acids long. CDR3 nucleotides: TGTGCCAGCAGCCTAAGCGGTTCCTCCTACAATGAGCAGTTCTTC. Translating gives CASSLSGSSYNEQFF.

The chain carries TRBV29-1 and TRBJ2-7; D unresolved. The ends were cut back, 2 bases at V and 2 bases at J, with 13 bases in the middle. Germline V gene lookup returns CDR1 SQVTM and CDR2 ANQGSEA. This CDR3 comprises 14 residues. The CDR3 here is CSVESVQAPYEQYF. Written as DNA, the CDR3 is TGCAGCGTTGAATCGGTCCAGGCCCCCTACGAGCAGTACTTC.

The gene calls are TRBV2 and TRBJ1-1; D unresolved. The germline gives CDR1 SNHLY, CDR2 FYNNEI. V was pared by 4 bases and J by 7 bases, with 10 bases between. The CDR3 length is 12 residues. The CDR3 region is CASSGFAHEAFF. CDR3 in DNA: TGTGCCAGCAGTGGGTTTGCGCATGAAGCTTTCTTT.

This clone showed up just a few times. Written as DNA, the CDR3 is TGTGCCAGCAGCTCGGCACTAGCGGGAGTAAGGGAGCAGTACTTC. As protein: CASSSALAGVREQYF. The chain has TRBV5-5 and TRBJ2-7, with TRBD2 matching over 11 bases. Germline CDR1 SGHKS, CDR2 YYEKEE (reference sequence). This CDR3 is 15 amino acids long. V was pared by 3 bases and J by 7 bases, with 9 bases of the junction left unmatched.

The gene calls are TRBV7-2 and TRBJ2-3, with 7 bases fitting TRBD2. The CDR3 is made up of 15 amino acids. J was trimmed by 7 bases and V by 5 bases; bases with no gene match: 12. Germline V CDR1 and CDR2: SGHTA, FQGNSA. In nucleotides, the CDR3 is TGTGCCAGCAGCCCGTGGACTAGTCAGTTTTATACGCAGTATTTT. Its translation is CASSPWTSQFYTQYF.